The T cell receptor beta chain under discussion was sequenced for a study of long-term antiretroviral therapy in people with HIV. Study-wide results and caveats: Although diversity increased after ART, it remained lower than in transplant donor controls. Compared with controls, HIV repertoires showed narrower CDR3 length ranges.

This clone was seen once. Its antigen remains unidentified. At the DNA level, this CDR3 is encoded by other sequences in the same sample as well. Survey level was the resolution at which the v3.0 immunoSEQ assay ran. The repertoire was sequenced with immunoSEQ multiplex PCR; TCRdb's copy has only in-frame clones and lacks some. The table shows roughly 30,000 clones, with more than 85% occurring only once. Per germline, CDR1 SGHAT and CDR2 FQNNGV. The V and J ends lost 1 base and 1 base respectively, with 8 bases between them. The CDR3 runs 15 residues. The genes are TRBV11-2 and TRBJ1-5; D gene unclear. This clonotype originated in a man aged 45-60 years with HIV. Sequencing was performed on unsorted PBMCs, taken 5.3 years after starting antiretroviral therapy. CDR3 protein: CASSLAAGSNQPQHF. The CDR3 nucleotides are TGTGCCAGCAGCTTAGCGGCAGGCAGCAATCAGCCCCAGCATTTT.